What follows is one T cell receptor beta chain and its context. This specimen belongs to a study of CD8 T cells in Susac syndrome. RNA in amounts of roughly 0.5 to 1 ug was reverse transcribed with random hexamers. The immunoSEQ assay covered 54 Vbeta and 13 Jbeta segments for CDR3. Via MiXCR, TCRdb re-called the immunoSEQ multiplex PCR reads, giving one row per CDR3 protein. In the table there are fewer than 200,000 distinct CDR3 sequences, 85% to 95% of which are singletons. CD8+ and CD4+ T cells taken from blood had their TCR beta sequenced. The TCR sequence derives from a human donor with Susac syndrome. Sequencing was performed on CD4+ T cells from PBMCs.

CDR3 sequence (DNA): TGTGCCAGCAGCTATCAGGGGGGGGCCTACGAGCAGTACTTC. Residues: CASSYQGGAYEQYF. This chain links TRBV6-5 with TRBJ2-7; D is tentatively TRBD1 or TRBD2 (7 bases each). The CDR3 has 14 residues. Trimming stripped 6 bases from V and 2 bases from J, with 14 bases between. The germline gives CDR1 MNHEY, CDR2 SVGAGI.